Included here is one TCR beta chain sequence, with context. What it binds is unknown. This entry comes from a study of cytomegalovirus exposure and HLA in healthy donors. Points from the study as a whole: Later analysis found that TCR beta chains associated with HLA were more clonally expanded than other, equally common chains. It has been reported that TCR beta sequences accurately predicted the HLA-A and HLA-B alleles of most subjects.

CDR1 is MDHEN, CDR2 SYDVKM, per germline. With 1 base clipped from V and 0 bases from J, the junction kept 6 bases outside the gene matches. The CDR3 consists of 16 residues. 13 Jbeta primers and 60 Vbeta primers were used for the PCR. Assay used: immunoSEQ multiplex PCR; TCRdb lists only in-frame clones, some missing. Among about 170,000 clones listed, roughly four fifths were seen once. This clonotype was obtained from a woman aged 25 to 39 in good health and CMV-seropositive. The chain uses TRBV28 and TRBJ2-7, with TRBD1 identical over 7 bases. The sequencing sample was made of PBMCs. CDR3 region: CASSLFRTGSSYEQYF. As DNA, the CDR3 is TGTGCCAGCAGTTTATTCAGGACAGGCAGCTCCTACGAGCAGTACTTC.